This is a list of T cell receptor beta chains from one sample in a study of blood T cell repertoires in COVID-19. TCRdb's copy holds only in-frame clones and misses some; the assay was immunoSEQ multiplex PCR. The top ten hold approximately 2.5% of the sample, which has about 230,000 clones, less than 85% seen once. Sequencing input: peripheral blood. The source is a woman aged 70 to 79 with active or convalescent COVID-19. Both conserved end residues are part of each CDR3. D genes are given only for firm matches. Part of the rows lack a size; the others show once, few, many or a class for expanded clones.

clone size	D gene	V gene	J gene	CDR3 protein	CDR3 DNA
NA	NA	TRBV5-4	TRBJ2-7	CASSSGMGADEQYF	TGTGCCAGCAGCTCCGGGATGGGGGCCGACGAGCAGTACTTC
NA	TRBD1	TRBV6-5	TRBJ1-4	CASSRTGINEKLFF	TGTGCCAGCAGCCGGACAGGCATTAATGAAAAACTGTTTTTT
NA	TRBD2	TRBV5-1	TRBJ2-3	CASSYQTSGRTDTQYF	TGCGCCAGCAGCTACCAGACTAGCGGGCGCACAGATACGCAGTATTTT
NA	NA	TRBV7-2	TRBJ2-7	CASSFVGRDEQYF	TGTGCCAGCAGCTTTGTGGGGCGCGACGAGCAGTACTTC
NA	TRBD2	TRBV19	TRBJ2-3	CASSASWTSGSTDTQYF	TGTGCCAGTAGTGCCAGCTGGACTAGCGGGAGCACAGATACGCAGTATTTT
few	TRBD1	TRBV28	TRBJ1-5	CASSRTGASNQPQHF	TGTGCCAGCAGTCGGACAGGGGCTAGCAATCAGCCCCAGCATTTT
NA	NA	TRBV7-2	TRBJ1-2	CASSAMEGKHGYTF	TGTGCCAGCAGCGCGATGGAGGGGAAGCATGGCTACACCTTC
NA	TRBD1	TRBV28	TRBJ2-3	CASSPTGVWSDTQYF	TGTGCCAGCAGTCCGACAGGGGTCTGGTCAGATACGCAGTATTTT
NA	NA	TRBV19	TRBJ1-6	CASSPPWDLWTLHF	TGTGCCAGTTCCCCCCCGTGGGACTTATGGACCCTCCACTTT
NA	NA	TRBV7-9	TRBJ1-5	CASSAGWVPNQPQHF	TGTGCCAGCAGCGCGGGATGGGTCCCCAATCAGCCCCAGCATTTT
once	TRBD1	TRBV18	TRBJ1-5	CASSIYLTGTGSNQPQHF	TGTGCCAGCTCCATCTACCTTACCGGGACAGGGAGCAATCAGCCCCAGCATTTT
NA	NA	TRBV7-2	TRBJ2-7	CASSFSGGYEQYF	TGTGCCAGCAGCTTTAGTGGGGGGTACGAGCAGTACTTC
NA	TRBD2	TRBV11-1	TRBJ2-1	CASSLAGASSGGKSNEQFF	TGTGCCAGCAGCTTAGCGGGGGCTTCTAGCGGGGGGAAAAGTAATGAGCAGTTCTTC
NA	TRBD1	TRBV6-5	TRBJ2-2	CASRLGQGATGELFF	TGTGCCAGCAGATTAGGACAGGGGGCGACCGGGGAGCTGTTTTTT
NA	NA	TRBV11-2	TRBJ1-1	CASSPTANTEAFF	TGTGCCAGCAGTCCGACAGCGAACACTGAAGCTTTCTTT
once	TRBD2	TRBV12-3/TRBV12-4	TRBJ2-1	CASSLGGGNEQFF	TGTGCCAGCAGTTTAGGGGGGGGGAATGAGCAGTTCTTC
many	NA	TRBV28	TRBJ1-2	CASSLRGTEIMGYGYTF	TGTGCCAGCAGTTTAAGAGGGACTGAAATTATGGGCTATGGCTACACCTTC
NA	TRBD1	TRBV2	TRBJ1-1	CASSEGRQGNTEAFF	TGTGCCAGCAGTGAAGGGAGACAGGGGAACACTGAAGCTTTCTTT
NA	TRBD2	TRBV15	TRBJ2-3	CATSRFTTNAAGSTDTQYF	TGTGCCACCAGCAGATTCACCACCAACGCAGCGGGGAGCACAGATACGCAGTATTTT
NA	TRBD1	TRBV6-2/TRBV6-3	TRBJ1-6	CASSTTGTGLNSPLHF	TGTGCCAGCAGTACTACCGGGACAGGGCTGAATTCACCCCTCCACTTT
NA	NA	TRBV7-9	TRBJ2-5	CASSPRSLGETQYF	TGTGCCAGCAGCCCCCGGTCCCTCGGGGAGACCCAGTACTTC
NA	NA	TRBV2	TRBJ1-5	CASSENDGLYQPQHF	TGTGCCAGCAGTGAAAATGATGGGCTGTATCAGCCCCAGCATTTT
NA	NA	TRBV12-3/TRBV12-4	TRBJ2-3	CASSSGTDTQYF	TGTGCCAGCAGTTCAGGGACAGATACGCAGTATTTT
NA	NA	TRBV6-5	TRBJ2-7	CASSYLSSYEQYF	TGTGCCAGCAGTTACTTGAGCTCCTACGAGCAGTACTTC
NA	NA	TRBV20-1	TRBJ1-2	CSAGDRNYGYTF	TGCAGTGCTGGTGACAGGAACTATGGCTACACCTTC
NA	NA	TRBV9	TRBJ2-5	CASSARGFAETQYF	TGTGCCAGCAGCGCTCGAGGGTTTGCAGAGACCCAGTACTTC
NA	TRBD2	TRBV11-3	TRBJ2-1	CASSPRLASYNEQFF	TGTGCCAGCAGCCCCCGACTAGCCTCCTACAATGAGCAGTTCTTC
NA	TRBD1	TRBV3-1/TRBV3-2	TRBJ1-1	CASSQEARGLGAFF	TGTGCCAGCAGCCAAGAAGCTAGGGGGCTTGGGGCTTTCTTT
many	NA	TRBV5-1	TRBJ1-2	CASSLDGGQGYTF	TGCGCCAGCAGCTTGGACGGGGGGCAGGGCTACACCTTC
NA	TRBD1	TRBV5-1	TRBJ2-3	CASSPGQGFDTQYF	TGCGCCAGCAGCCCGGGACAGGGTTTCGATACGCAGTATTTT
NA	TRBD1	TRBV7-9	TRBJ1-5	CASSASGGSNQPQHF	TGTGCCAGCAGTGCCTCAGGGGGCAGCAATCAGCCCCAGCATTTT
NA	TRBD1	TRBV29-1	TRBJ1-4	CSTLQGGSEKLFF	TGCAGCACTCTACAGGGGGGAAGTGAAAAACTGTTTTTT
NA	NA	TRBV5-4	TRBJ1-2	CASSLDATNYGYTF	TGTGCCAGCAGCTTGGATGCGACAAACTATGGCTACACCTTC
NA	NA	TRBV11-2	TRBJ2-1	CASSLAGIDNEQFF	TGTGCCAGCAGCTTAGCGGGAATAGACAATGAGCAGTTCTTC
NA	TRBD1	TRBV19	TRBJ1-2	CASSKPPGQGEANGYTF	TGTGCCAGTAGTAAACCACCGGGACAGGGAGAGGCTAATGGCTACACCTTC
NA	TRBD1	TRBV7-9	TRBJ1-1	CASSFTDREAFF	TGTGCCAGCAGCTTCACGGACAGGGAAGCTTTCTTT
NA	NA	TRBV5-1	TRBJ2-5	CASSLFGERAGTQYF	TGCGCCAGCAGCTTGTTCGGGGAGCGCGCAGGGACCCAGTACTTC
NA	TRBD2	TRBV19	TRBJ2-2	CASTPGLAGASNTGELFF	TGTGCCAGTACCCCCGGACTAGCGGGGGCATCGAACACCGGGGAGCTGTTTTTT
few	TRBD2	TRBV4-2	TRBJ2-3	CASSQASPQRGADTQYF	TGTGCCAGCAGCCAAGCTTCCCCTCAGCGGGGGGCAGATACGCAGTATTTT
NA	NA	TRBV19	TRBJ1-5	CASRARGSQPQHF	TGTGCCAGTAGAGCCAGGGGATCTCAGCCCCAGCATTTT
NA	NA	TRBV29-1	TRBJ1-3	CSVQGLPTTPSGNTIYF	TGCAGCGTCCAGGGGCTACCCACCACGCCCTCTGGAAACACCATATATTTT
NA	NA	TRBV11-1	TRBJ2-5	CASSLGQQETQYF	TGTGCCAGCAGCTTAGGACAGCAAGAGACCCAGTACTTC
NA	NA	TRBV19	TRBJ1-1	CASSRGPPLNTEAFF	TGTGCCAGTAGTAGGGGGCCACCCCTGAACACTGAAGCTTTCTTT
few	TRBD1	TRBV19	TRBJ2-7	CASSAHPGQDYEQYF	TGTGCCAGTAGTGCACACCCGGGACAGGACTACGAGCAGTACTTC
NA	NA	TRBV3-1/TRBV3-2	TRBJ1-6	CASSPVWASYNSPLHF	TGTGCCAGCAGCCCAGTATGGGCTTCCTATAATTCACCCCTCCACTTT
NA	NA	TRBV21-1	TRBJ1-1	CASSPRANTEAFF	TGTGCCAGCAGCCCCCGCGCCAACACTGAAGCTTTCTTT
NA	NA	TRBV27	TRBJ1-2	CASSLQGIGAGYTF	TGTGCCAGCAGTTTACAGGGGATCGGTGCTGGCTACACCTTC
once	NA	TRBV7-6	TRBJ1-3	CASSLGEGNTIYF	TGTGCCAGCAGCTTAGGAGAGGGAAACACCATATATTTT
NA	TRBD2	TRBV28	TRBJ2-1	CASIGSGLAETYNEQFF	TGTGCCAGCATTGGTTCGGGACTAGCGGAAACCTACAATGAGCAGTTCTTC
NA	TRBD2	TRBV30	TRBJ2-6	CAWSRGDGANVLTF	TGTGCCTGGAGTCGGGGGGACGGGGCCAACGTCCTGACTTTC
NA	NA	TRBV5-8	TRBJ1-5	CASSRGRGGLDQPQHF	TGTGCCAGCAGCCGGGGGAGGGGGGGGCTTGATCAGCCCCAGCATTTT
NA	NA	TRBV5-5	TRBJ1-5	CASSLGNWVPEVHF	TGTGCCAGCAGCTTGGGTAATTGGGTCCCTGAGGTACATTTT
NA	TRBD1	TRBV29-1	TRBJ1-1	CSVESTGASGF	TGCAGCGTTGAATCGACAGGGGCCTCGGGTTTT